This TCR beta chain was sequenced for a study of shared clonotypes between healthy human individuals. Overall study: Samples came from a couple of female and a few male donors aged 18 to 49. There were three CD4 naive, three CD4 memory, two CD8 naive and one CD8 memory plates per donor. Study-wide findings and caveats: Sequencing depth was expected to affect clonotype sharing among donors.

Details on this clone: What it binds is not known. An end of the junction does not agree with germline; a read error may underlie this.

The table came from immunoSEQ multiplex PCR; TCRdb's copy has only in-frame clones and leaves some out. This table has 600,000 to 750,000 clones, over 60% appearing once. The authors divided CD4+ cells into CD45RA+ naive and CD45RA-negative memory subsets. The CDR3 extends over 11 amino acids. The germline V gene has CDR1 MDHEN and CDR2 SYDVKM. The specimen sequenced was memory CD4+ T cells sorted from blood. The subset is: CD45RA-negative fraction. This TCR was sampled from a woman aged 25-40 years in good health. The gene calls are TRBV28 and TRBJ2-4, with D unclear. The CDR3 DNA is TGTGCCAGCAGTTCCCGCCTCGGCTCCCGCTTC. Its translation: CASSSRLGSRF.